This TCR beta chain was obtained from a study of regulatory T cells in long-lasting Graves disease. This clonotype was recorded at least ten times. The CDR3 extends over 15 amino acids. Looked up from germline, CDR1 is LNHDA and CDR2 is SQIVND (reference sequence). The V and J ends lost 7 bases and 5 bases, in that order; junction bases with no gene match: 9. Arm-PCR of CDR3 regions and iRepertoire HTBI primers were used to build TCR beta libraries. TCRdb passed the multiplex PCR reads through MiXCR, listing each CDR3 protein once. The sample includes roughly 500,000 distinct CDR3 sequences, about 13% of them seen just once. As for time point: newly diagnosed GD, antithyroid drugs for less than 3 months. RNA extracted from PBMCs served as the sequencing template. The same data also went into a second study, on T cells in Graves' hyperthyroidism and ophthalmopathy.

The sequences come from peripheral blood mononuclear cells (PBMCs), collected at new diagnosis, from a patient treated with antithyroid drugs. This receptor was taken from a man in his thirties or forties with Graves disease. The V gene is TRBV19, the J gene TRBJ2-2, with 8 bases aligning to TRBD2. CDR3 loop: CASNPSGRRTGELFF. The CDR3 region has the DNA TGTGCCAGTAACCCGAGCGGGAGAAGGACCGGGGAGCTGTTTTTT. The variable domain in full, with the rest retrieved from reference TRBV19 and TRBJ2-2, is DGGITQSPKYLFRKEGQNVTLSCEQNLNHDAMYWYRQDPGQGLRLIYYSQIVNDFQKGDIAEGYSVSREKKESFPLTVTSAQKNPTAFYLCASNPSGRRTGELFFGEGSRLTVL.